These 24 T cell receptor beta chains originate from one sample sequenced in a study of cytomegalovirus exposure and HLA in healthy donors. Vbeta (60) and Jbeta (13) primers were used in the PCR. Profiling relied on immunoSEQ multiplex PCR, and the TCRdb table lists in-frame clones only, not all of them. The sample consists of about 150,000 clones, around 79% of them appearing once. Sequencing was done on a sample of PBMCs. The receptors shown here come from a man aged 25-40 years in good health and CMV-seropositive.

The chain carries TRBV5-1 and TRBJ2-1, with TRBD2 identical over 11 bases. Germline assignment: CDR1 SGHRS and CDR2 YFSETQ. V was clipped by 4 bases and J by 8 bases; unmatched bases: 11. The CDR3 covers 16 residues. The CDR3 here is CASSPDGLAGAYEQFF. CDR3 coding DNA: TGCGCCAGCAGCCCCGACGGACTAGCGGGCGCGTATGAGCAGTTCTTC.

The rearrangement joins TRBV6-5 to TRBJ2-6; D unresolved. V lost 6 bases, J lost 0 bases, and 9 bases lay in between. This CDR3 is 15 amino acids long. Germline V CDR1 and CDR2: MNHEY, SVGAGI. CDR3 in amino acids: CASRKHTSGANVLTF. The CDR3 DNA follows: TGTGCCAGCAGAAAACACACCTCTGGGGCCAACGTCCTGACTTTC.

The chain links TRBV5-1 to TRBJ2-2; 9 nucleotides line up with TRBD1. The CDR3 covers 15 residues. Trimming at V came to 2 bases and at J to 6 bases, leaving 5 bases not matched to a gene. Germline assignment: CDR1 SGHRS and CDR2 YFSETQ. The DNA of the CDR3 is TGCGCCAGCAGCTTCGGGACAGGGCGTGCCGGGGAGCTGTTTTTT. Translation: CASSFGTGRAGELFF.

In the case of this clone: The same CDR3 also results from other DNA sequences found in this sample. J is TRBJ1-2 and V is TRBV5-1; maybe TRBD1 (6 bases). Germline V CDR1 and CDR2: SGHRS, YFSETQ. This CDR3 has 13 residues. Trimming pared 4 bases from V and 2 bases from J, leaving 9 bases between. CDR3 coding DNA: TGCGCCAGCAGCCCGGACAGCAACTATGGCTACACCTTC. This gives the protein CASSPDSNYGYTF.

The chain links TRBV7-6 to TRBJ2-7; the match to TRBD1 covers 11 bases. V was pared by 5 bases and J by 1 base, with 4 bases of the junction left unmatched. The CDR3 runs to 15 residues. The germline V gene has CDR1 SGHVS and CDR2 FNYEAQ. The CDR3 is CASSPGTGGSYEQYF. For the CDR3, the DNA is TGTGCCAGCAGCCCCGGGACAGGGGGTTCCTACGAGCAGTACTTC.

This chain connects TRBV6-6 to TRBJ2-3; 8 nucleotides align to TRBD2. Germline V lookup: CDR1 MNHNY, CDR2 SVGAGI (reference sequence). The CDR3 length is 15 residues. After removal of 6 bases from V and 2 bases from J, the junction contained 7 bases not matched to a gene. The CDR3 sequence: CASRGSGGNTDTQYF. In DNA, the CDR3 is TGTGCCAGCAGAGGAAGCGGGGGAAACACAGATACGCAGTATTTT.

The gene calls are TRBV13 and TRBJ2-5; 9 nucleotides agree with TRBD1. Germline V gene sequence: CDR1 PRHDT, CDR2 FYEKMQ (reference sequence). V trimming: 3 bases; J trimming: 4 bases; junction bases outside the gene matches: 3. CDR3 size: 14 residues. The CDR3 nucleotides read TGTGCCAGCAGCTTCCGACAGGGGGGAGAGACCCAGTACTTC. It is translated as CASSFRQGGETQYF.

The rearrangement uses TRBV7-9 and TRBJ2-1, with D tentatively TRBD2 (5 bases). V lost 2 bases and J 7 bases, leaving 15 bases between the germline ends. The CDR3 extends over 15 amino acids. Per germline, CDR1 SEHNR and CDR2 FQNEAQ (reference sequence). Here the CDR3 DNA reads TGTGCCAGCAGCTTACGGGCGGGTAGATGGAATGAGCAGTTCTTC. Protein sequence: CASSLRAGRWNEQFF.

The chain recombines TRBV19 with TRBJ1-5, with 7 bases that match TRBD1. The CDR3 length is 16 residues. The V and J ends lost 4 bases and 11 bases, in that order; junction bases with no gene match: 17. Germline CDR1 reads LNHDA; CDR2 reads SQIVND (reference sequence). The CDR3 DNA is TGTGCCAGTAGTACCAGTTCCAGGCGATCTCAGGGGGCCCAGCATTTT. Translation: CASSTSSRRSQGAQHF.

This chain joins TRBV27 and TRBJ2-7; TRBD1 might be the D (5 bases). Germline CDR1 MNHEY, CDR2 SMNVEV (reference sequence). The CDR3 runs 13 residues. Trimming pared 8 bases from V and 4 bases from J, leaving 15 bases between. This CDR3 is CASGQGPSYEQYF. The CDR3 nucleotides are TGTGCCAGCGGTCAGGGCCCGAGTTACGAGCAGTACTTC.

The CDR3 loop is CASKPDRYYNSPLHF. CDR3 DNA sequence: TGTGCCAGCAAACCGGACAGATACTATAATTCACCCCTCCACTTT. The V call is TRBV6-5, the J call TRBJ1-6; D is perhaps TRBD1 (6 bases). Germline CDR1 reads MNHEY; CDR2 reads SVGAGI. V shed 7 bases and J shed 3 bases, with 13 bases lying between them. The CDR3 has 15 residues.

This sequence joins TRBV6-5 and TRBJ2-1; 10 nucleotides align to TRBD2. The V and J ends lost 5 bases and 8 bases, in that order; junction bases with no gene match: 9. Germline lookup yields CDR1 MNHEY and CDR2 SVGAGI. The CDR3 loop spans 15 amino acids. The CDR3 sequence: CASSLPSGSADEQFF. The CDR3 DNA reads TGTGCCAGCAGTCTGCCTAGCGGGAGTGCGGATGAGCAGTTCTTC.

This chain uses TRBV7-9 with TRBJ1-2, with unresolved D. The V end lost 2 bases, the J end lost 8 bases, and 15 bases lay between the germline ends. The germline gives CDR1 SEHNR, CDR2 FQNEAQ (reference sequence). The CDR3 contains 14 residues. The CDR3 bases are TGTGCCAGCAGCTTAACCCACGCGGATAGGGGCTACACCTTC. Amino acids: CASSLTHADRGYTF.

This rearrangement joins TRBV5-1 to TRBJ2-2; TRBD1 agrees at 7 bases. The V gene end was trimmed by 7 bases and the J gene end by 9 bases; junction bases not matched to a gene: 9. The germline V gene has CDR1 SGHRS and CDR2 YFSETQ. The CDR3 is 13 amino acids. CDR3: CASWDSNSRELFF. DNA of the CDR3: TGCGCCAGCTGGGACAGCAATAGCCGGGAGCTGTTTTTT.

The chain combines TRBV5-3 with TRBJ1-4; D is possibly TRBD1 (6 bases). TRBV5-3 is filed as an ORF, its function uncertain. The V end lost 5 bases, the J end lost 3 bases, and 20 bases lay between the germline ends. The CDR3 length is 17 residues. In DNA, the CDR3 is TGTGCCAGAAGGGCTGAGGGGGAGAGGGGACCTAATGAAAAACTGTTTTTT. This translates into CARRAEGERGPNEKLFF.

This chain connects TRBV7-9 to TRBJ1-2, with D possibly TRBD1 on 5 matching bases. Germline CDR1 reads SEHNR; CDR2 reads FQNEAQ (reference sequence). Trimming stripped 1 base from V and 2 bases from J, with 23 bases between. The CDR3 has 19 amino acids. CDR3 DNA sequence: TGTGCCAGCAGCTTAGGTGGGGCAGCCAGCCAAGTTCTAAACTATGGCTACACCTTC. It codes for CASSLGGAASQVLNYGYTF.

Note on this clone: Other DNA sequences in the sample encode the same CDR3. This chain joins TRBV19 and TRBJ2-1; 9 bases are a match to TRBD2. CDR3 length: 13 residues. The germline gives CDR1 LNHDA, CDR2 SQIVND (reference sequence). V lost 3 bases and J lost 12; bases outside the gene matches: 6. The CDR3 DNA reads TGTGCCAGTAGTATCGTGACTAGCGGCGCGCAGTTCTTC. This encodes CASSIVTSGAQFF.

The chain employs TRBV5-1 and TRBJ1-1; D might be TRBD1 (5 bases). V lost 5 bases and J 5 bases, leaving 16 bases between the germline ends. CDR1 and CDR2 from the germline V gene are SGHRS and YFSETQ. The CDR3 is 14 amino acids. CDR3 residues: CASRRGQAETEAFF. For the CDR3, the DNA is TGCGCCAGCAGGCGCGGACAAGCAGAAACTGAAGCTTTCTTT.

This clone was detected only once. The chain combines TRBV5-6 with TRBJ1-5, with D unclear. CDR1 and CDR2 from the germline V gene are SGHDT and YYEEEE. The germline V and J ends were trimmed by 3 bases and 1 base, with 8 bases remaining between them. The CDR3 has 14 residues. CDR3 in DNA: TGTGCCAGCAGCTCGACGGAGAGCAATCAGCCCCAGCATTTT. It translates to CASSSTESNQPQHF.

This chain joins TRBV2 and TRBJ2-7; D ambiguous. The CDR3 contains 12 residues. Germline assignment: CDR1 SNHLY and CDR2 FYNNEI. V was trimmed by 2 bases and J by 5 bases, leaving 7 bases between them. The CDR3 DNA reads TGTGCCAGCAGTGAACTGTGGCACGAGCAGTACTTC. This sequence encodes CASSELWHEQYF.

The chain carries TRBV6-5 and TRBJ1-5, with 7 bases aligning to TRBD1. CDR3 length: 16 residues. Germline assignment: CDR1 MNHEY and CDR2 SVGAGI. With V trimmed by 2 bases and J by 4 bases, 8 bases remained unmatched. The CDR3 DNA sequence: TGTGCCAGCAGTTACGCTTGGACAGGACAAAATCAGCCCCAGCATTTT. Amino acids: CASSYAWTGQNQPQHF.

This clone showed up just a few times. For the CDR3, the DNA is TGTGCCAGCTCACCTACCGCGGGGGGTGAAGCTTTCTTT. Translated, it gives CASSPTAGGEAFF. V is TRBV18 and J is TRBJ1-1; D is perhaps TRBD1 (5 bases). Per germline, CDR1 KGHSH and CDR2 LQKENI. Trimming took 3 bases from V and 7 from J, leaving 12 bases between them. This CDR3 comprises 13 residues.

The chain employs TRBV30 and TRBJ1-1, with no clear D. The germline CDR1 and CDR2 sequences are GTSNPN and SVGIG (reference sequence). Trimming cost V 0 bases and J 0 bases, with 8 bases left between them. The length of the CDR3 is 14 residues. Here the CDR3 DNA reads TGTGCCTGGAGTGTAGCCTCATTGAACACTGAAGCTTTCTTT. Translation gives CAWSVASLNTEAFF.

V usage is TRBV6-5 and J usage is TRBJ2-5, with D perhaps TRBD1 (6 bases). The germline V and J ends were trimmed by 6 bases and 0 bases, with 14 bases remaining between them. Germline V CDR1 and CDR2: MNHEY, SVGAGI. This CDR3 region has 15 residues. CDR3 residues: CASRPRQVHQETQYF. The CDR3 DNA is TGTGCCAGCAGACCCCGACAGGTACACCAAGAGACCCAGTACTTC.